The clone carrying this TCR beta chain was seen a few times. The sample is drawn from a study of technical replicates of blood from a few donors. The assay was immunoSEQ multiplex PCR, and TCRdb's table has in-frame clones only and misses some. The sample yields about 73,000 clones, more than 90% seen once. The clonotype was recovered from a human donor in good health. Some clones in this sample may be carry-over from other donors' samples. The specimen was PBMCs.

The CDR3 DNA follows: TGTGCCAGCAGCGGCTGGGGACAGGGGGAGAACACTGAAGCTTTCTTT. The encoded protein is CASSGWGQGENTEAFF. The V and J genes are TRBV7-9 and TRBJ1-1, with 11 bases identical to TRBD1. After removal of 5 bases from V and 1 base from J, the junction contained 6 bases not matched to a gene. This CDR3 contains 16 residues. Germline loops: CDR1 SEHNR, CDR2 FQNEAQ (reference sequence).